Listed below are T cell receptor beta chains from one sample, sequenced in a study of beta chain features in type 1 diabetes. Data came from immunoSEQ multiplex PCR; TCRdb stores just in-frame clones and leaves some out. The sample includes under 250,000 clones, around an eighth of them seen just once. Sequences were obtained from naive CD4+ T cells from blood. Source of these receptors: a woman aged 40 to 49 in good health. The CDR3 runs from the conserved cysteine through the conserved F or W. Each record gives: V gene, J gene, clone size, D gene, CDR3 protein, CDR3 DNA. The D gene is left open where the match is weak. Expanded clones get a size class; other rows say once, few or many, or leave the size out.

>TRBV10-1|TRBJ2-7|NA|TRBD2
CASSESNWGGEQYF
TGCGCCAGCAGTGAGTCGAATTGGGGGGGGGAGCAGTACTTC
>TRBV6-1|TRBJ2-4|few|NA
CASNTQNIQYF
TGTGCCAGCAACACCCAAAACATTCAGTACTTC
>TRBV21-1|TRBJ1-4|NA|NA
CASSITGSEKLFF
TGTGCCAGCAGCATAACAGGGTCTGAAAAACTGTTTTTT
>TRBV5-6|TRBJ1-2|few|TRBD1
CASSERQGRTEGNYGYTF
TGTGCCAGCAGCGAAAGACAGGGTCGGACCGAAGGGAACTATGGCTACACCTTC
>TRBV4-3|TRBJ2-7|NA|NA
CASSQDFAGTHYEQYF
TGCGCCAGCAGCCAAGATTTCGCCGGGACACACTACGAGCAGTACTTC
>TRBV6-5|TRBJ2-7|NA|TRBD2
CASSYSRGSGNEQYF
TGTGCCAGCAGTTACTCGAGAGGGAGCGGGAATGAGCAGTACTTC
>TRBV29-1|TRBJ2-2|NA|NA
CSVEPGNTGELFF
TGCAGCGTTGAACCAGGGAACACCGGGGAGCTGTTTTTT
>TRBV4-1|TRBJ2-1|few|NA
CASSQTGDEQFF
TGCGCCAGCAGCCAAACAGGCGATGAGCAGTTCTTC
>TRBV5-1|TRBJ2-1|few|TRBD2
CASSPNPSGGAENEQFF
TGCGCCAGCAGCCCTAACCCTAGCGGGGGGGCCGAGAATGAGCAGTTCTTC
>TRBV5-1|TRBJ2-3|few|TRBD2
CASSSWTSGGATDTQYF
TGCGCCAGCAGCTCATGGACTAGCGGGGGGGCCACAGATACGCAGTATTTT
>TRBV29-1|TRBJ1-1|NA|TRBD1
CSVGDRAMNTEAFF
TGCAGCGTGGGGGACAGGGCTATGAACACTGAAGCTTTCTTT
>TRBV19|TRBJ1-2|few|TRBD1
CASSSRDRGRYDGYTF
TGTGCCAGTAGTTCGCGGGACAGGGGGCGCTACGATGGCTACACCTTC
>TRBV18|TRBJ2-3|NA|NA
CASSPSADTQYF
TGTGCCAGCTCCCCCAGCGCAGATACGCAGTATTTT
>TRBV19|TRBJ2-7|few|NA
CASSMDGQPNRYEQYF
TGTGCCAGTAGTATGGACGGACAGCCGAATCGTTACGAGCAGTACTTC
>TRBV6-5|TRBJ1-6|NA|TRBD1
CASIKGQAINSPLHF
TGTGCCAGCATCAAGGGACAGGCGATCAATTCACCCCTCCACTTT
>TRBV5-4|TRBJ2-5|few|NA
CASSPGGRGETQYF
TGTGCCAGCAGCCCTGGAGGAAGGGGGGAGACCCAGTACTTC
>TRBV6-5|TRBJ2-6|NA|NA
CASSWGHVSGANVLTF
TGTGCCAGCAGTTGGGGACATGTCTCTGGGGCCAACGTCCTGACTTTC
>TRBV7-9|TRBJ2-7|many|NA
CASTHKGGGSYEQYF
TGTGCCAGCACCCACAAGGGAGGAGGATCCTACGAGCAGTACTTC
>TRBV13|TRBJ1-6|NA|TRBD1
CASSLSQGANSPLHF
TGTGCCAGCAGCTTATCACAGGGGGCTAATTCACCCCTCCACTTT
>TRBV18|TRBJ2-7|NA|TRBD1
CASSPLDTGASYEQYF
TGTGCCAGCTCACCACTTGACACAGGGGCATCCTACGAGCAGTACTTC
>TRBV10-3|TRBJ1-2|NA|NA
CAIRGTPSWSGYTF
TGTGCCATCAGAGGGACACCTAGCTGGTCTGGCTACACCTTC
>TRBV11-1|TRBJ2-5|few|TRBD2
CASRRLAGGQETQYF
TGTGCCAGCAGGAGACTAGCGGGGGGGCAAGAGACCCAGTACTTC
>TRBV2|TRBJ2-3|few|TRBD2
CASSGGSRARDTQYF
TGTGCCAGCAGCGGGGGGTCGAGGGCCCGGGATACGCAGTATTTT
>TRBV5-6|TRBJ1-2|few|NA
CASNLEGYGYTF
TGTGCCAGCAACCTCGAGGGCTATGGCTACACCTTC
>TRBV19|TRBJ1-2|once|NA
CASSPREGTYGYTF
TGTGCCAGTAGCCCCCGGGAGGGGACGTACGGCTACACCTTC
>TRBV6-1|TRBJ1-4|few|TRBD1
CASRKGGDRGEKLFF
TGTGCCAGCAGGAAAGGAGGCGACAGGGGTGAAAAACTGTTTTTT
>TRBV5-1|TRBJ2-6|NA|NA
CASSLGAQGKGSGANVLTF
TGCGCCAGCAGCTTGGGTGCGCAGGGGAAAGGTTCTGGGGCCAACGTCCTGACTTTC
>TRBV21-1|TRBJ2-1|NA|NA
CASSKGGGGGEQFF
TGTGCCAGCAGCAAAGGAGGCGGCGGGGGAGAGCAGTTCTTC
>TRBV5-1|TRBJ2-5|NA|NA
CASSLGDFQETQYF
TGCGCCAGCAGCTTGGGGGACTTCCAAGAGACCCAGTACTTC
>TRBV2|TRBJ1-6|NA|NA
CASNEGGGAYNSPLHF
TGTGCCAGCAACGAAGGGGGGGGCGCTTATAATTCACCCCTCCACTTT
>TRBV7-9|TRBJ1-6|NA|TRBD1
CASSLVSGGNSPLHF
TGTGCCAGCAGCTTAGTATCAGGGGGGAATTCACCCCTCCACTTT
>TRBV7-6|TRBJ2-5|NA|NA
CASSPVWETQYF
TGTGCCAGCAGCCCGGTCTGGGAGACCCAGTACTTC
>TRBV7-6|TRBJ2-5|NA|NA
CASSLRDSQETQYF
TGTGCCAGCAGCTTGAGGGACTCGCAAGAGACCCAGTACTTC
>TRBV5-1|TRBJ2-7|NA|NA
CASSEVGSSYEQYF
TGCGCCAGCAGTGAAGTCGGGAGCTCCTACGAGCAGTACTTC
>TRBV9|TRBJ1-5|NA|NA
CASSLGAGELGQPQHF
TGTGCCAGCAGCTTGGGAGCCGGGGAGCTTGGTCAGCCCCAGCATTTT
>TRBV5-1|TRBJ2-1|NA|NA
CASSLGLAPGNEQFF
TGCGCCAGCAGCTTGGGGCTAGCCCCGGGCAATGAGCAGTTCTTC
>TRBV7-2|TRBJ2-7|few|TRBD2
CASSLSGTSGSYEQYF
TGTGCCAGCAGCCTATCCGGGACTAGCGGGTCCTACGAGCAGTACTTC
>TRBV2|TRBJ2-5|few|NA
CASSELAEETQYF
TGTGCCAGCAGTGAACTCGCGGAAGAGACCCAGTACTTC
>TRBV6-4|TRBJ1-2|NA|NA
CASSQSGAGGYTF
TGTGCCAGCTCTCAATCAGGGGCAGGGGGCTACACCTTC
>TRBV9|TRBJ1-1|NA|NA
CASSAMRGTEAFF
TGTGCCAGCAGCGCCATGAGAGGCACTGAAGCTTTCTTT
>TRBV6-6|TRBJ1-3|few|TRBD1
CASSQGGGNTIYF
TGTGCCAGCAGTCAGGGGGGCGGAAACACCATATATTTT
>TRBV29-1|TRBJ2-1|few|TRBD1
CSVDEPTERGQSYNEQFF
TGCAGCGTTGATGAGCCGACCGAAAGGGGGCAATCCTACAATGAGCAGTTCTTC